This entry is about one T cell receptor (beta chain). The V segment lost 5 bases and the J segment 8 bases; nucleotides outside the gene matches: 9. The V gene's germline CDR1 is MDHEN and CDR2 SYDVKM. This CDR3 region has 14 residues. TCRdb keeps only in-frame clones here, not all; method: immunoSEQ multiplex PCR. The sample records about 140,000 clones, just under 80% being singletons. These data come from a study of blood T cell repertoires in COVID-19. Input material: peripheral blood. This receptor was taken from a woman in her sixties with acute or convalescent COVID-19. This rearrangement joins TRBV28 to TRBJ1-2; 9 nucleotides align to TRBD1. The chain's CDR3 is CASSPPRQGGGYTF. The CDR3, as DNA: TGTGCCAGCAGTCCGCCCCGACAGGGGGGCGGCTACACCTTC.